A selection of T cell receptor beta chains follows, all from one sample in a study of blood T cell repertoires in COVID-19. This table comes from immunoSEQ multiplex PCR, and its TCRdb copy is limited to in-frame clones, with some not included. The sample records over 200,000 clones, roughly 85% being singletons. What was sequenced was peripheral blood. These receptors all stem from a man under 40 who had recovered from COVID-19. Both conserved end residues are trimmed from each CDR3. Fields, in order: V gene, J gene, CDR3 protein.

>TRBV5-1|TRBJ1-2
ASSPTRTEGADSYT
>TRBV10-2|TRBJ1-1
ASTRENTEAF
>TRBV5-8|TRBJ2-2
ASSLGTGWGTGELF
>TRBV27|TRBJ2-7
ASSPTGHASYAQY
>TRBV9|TRBJ2-2
ASSVERGRELF
>TRBV7-2|TRBJ1-3
ASRGDSGNTIY
>TRBV15|TRBJ2-7
ATSRTTGQGFYEQY
>TRBV11-3|TRBJ2-2
ASSPTGSNTGELF
>TRBV6-4|TRBJ1-1
ASSDRGWTEAF
>TRBV5-1|TRBJ1-3
ASSLGTGWRNTIY
>TRBV18|TRBJ1-1
ASSPLTGSDTEAF
>TRBV5-1|TRBJ1-3
ASSLFVGQTGNTIY
>TRBV15|TRBJ1-1
ATSRDLTGGSMNTEAF
>TRBV7-2|TRBJ1-2
ASSSLGGGGSNYGYT
>TRBV14|TRBJ2-2
ASSQVAGASGELF
>TRBV6-5|TRBJ1-2
ASSYGSGVWGYT
>TRBV7-9|TRBJ1-4
ASSSWGTGRANEKLF
>TRBV5-6|TRBJ1-2
ASSQYGDYT
>TRBV18|TRBJ2-1
ASSPYIGEQF
>TRBV3-1/TRBV3-2|TRBJ2-1
ASSQGQGGYNEQF
>TRBV9|TRBJ2-3
ASSIDGDTQY
>TRBV19|TRBJ1-3
ASRQGDTIY
>TRBV10-3|TRBJ1-1
AISLSLTAPEAF
>TRBV15|TRBJ2-1
ATSRAGGYNEQF
>TRBV5-6|TRBJ1-1
ASSRGGREAF
>TRBV7-8|TRBJ2-1
ASSYYMGDVYYYNEQF
>TRBV3-1/TRBV3-2|TRBJ1-6
ASDSTGLNSPLH
>TRBV4-1|TRBJ2-5
ASSQGSRAEETQY
>TRBV4-2|TRBJ1-5
ASRRGAWQAQPQH
>TRBV6-6|TRBJ2-2
ASSYQGRTGELF
>TRBV15|TRBJ1-2
ATSAPIGPQHGYT
>TRBV3-1/TRBV3-2|TRBJ2-5
ASSQVGDQETQY
>TRBV7-9|TRBJ2-3
ASSVRGTGITDTQY
>TRBV9|TRBJ2-3
ASRRAGETDTQY
>TRBV5-1|TRBJ2-5
ASSLAGLTFSPEETQY
>TRBV5-5|TRBJ1-3
ASRTGAVSGNTIY
>TRBV15|TRBJ1-5
ATSSGLRAANQPQH
>TRBV11-2|TRBJ2-2
ASSPWRDTGELF